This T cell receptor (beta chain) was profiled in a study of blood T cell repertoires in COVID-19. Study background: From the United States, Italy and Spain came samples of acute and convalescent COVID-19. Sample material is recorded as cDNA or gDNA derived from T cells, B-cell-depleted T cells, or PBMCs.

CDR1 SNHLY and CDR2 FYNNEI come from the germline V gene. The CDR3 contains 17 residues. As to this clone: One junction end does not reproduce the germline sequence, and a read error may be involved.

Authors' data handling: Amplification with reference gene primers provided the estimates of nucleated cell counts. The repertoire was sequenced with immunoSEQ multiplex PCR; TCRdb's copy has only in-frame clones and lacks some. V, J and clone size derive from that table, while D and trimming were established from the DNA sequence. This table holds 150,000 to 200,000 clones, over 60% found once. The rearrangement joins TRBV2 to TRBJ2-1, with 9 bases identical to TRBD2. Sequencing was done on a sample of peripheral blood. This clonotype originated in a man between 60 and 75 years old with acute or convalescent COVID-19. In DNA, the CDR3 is TGTGCCAGCAGGAGGGGACTAGCAACCCTACCTCACAATGGGCAGTTCTTC. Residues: CASRRGLATLPHNGQFF. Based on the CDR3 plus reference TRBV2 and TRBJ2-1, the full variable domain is EPEVTQTPSHQVTQMGQEVILRCVPISNHLYFYWYRQILGQKVEFLVSFYNNEISEKSEIFDDQFSVERPDGSNFTLKIRSTKLEDSAMYFCASRRGLATLPHNGQFFGPGTRLTVL.